These T cell receptor beta chains were read from a single sample in a study of blood T cells in healthy people across ages. TCRdb re-called the 5' RACE reads through MiXCR, storing one row per CDR3 protein. The sample records more than 900,000 distinct CDR3 sequences, under 30% being singletons. These same data were also listed under a study on T cells of mothers and their children.

Sequenced material: blood. The receptors stem from a girl between 2 and 10 years old in good health. CDR3s include the opening cysteine and the closing phenylalanine or tryptophan. Fields, in order: clone size, V gene, J gene, CDR3 length, D gene, CDR3 DNA, CDR3 protein. The D gene is left open where the match is weak. Rows give clone size only sometimes, using once, few, many, or a class for an expanded clone.

clone size: NA
V gene: TRBV20-1
J gene: TRBJ1-4
CDR3 length: 15
D gene: NA
CDR3 DNA: TGCAGTGCTAGAGTAACTGGGGGAACTAATGAAAAACTGTTTTTT
CDR3 protein: CSARVTGGTNEKLFF

clone size: few
V gene: TRBV11-1
J gene: TRBJ2-5
CDR3 length: 14
D gene: NA
CDR3 DNA: TGTGCCAGCAGCTTAATTTGGGGCGATGAGACCCAGTACTTC
CDR3 protein: CASSLIWGDETQYF

clone size: NA
V gene: TRBV5-1
J gene: TRBJ2-7
CDR3 length: 13
D gene: TRBD2
CDR3 DNA: TGCGCCAGCAGCTTCGGGGGGGCAAGCGAGCAGTACTTC
CDR3 protein: CASSFGGASEQYF

clone size: few
V gene: TRBV5-4
J gene: TRBJ2-3
CDR3 length: 13
D gene: NA
CDR3 DNA: TGTGCCAGCAGCGGAATACCACAAGATACGCAGTATTTT
CDR3 protein: CASSGIPQDTQYF

clone size: few
V gene: TRBV12-3/TRBV12-4
J gene: TRBJ1-2
CDR3 length: 15
D gene: NA
CDR3 DNA: TGTGCCAGCAGTTTAGGACATCGGATTAACTATGGCTACACCTTC
CDR3 protein: CASSLGHRINYGYTF

clone size: NA
V gene: TRBV4-1
J gene: TRBJ2-5
CDR3 length: 16
D gene: TRBD1
CDR3 DNA: TGCGCCAGCAGCCAAGACGGACAGGGGACGTCCGAGACCCAGTACTTC
CDR3 protein: CASSQDGQGTSETQYF

clone size: NA
V gene: TRBV12-3/TRBV12-4
J gene: TRBJ1-3
CDR3 length: 16
D gene: NA
CDR3 DNA: TGTGCCAGCAGGAAACCTGGACCGACCTCTGGAAACACCATATATTTT
CDR3 protein: CASRKPGPTSGNTIYF

clone size: NA
V gene: TRBV6-1
J gene: TRBJ2-2
CDR3 length: 15
D gene: NA
CDR3 DNA: TGTGCCAGCTCTCCCACAGCGATTTCCACCGGGGAGCTGTTTTTT
CDR3 protein: CASSPTAISTGELFF

clone size: few
V gene: TRBV20-1
J gene: TRBJ2-7
CDR3 length: 15
D gene: TRBD2
CDR3 DNA: TGCAGTGCCAGGGGGGAGCGGGGGGGCCGCTACGAGCAGTACTTC
CDR3 protein: CSARGERGGRYEQYF

clone size: NA
V gene: TRBV6-2/TRBV6-3
J gene: TRBJ2-7
CDR3 length: 14
D gene: TRBD2
CDR3 DNA: TGTGCCAGCCGGGAGGGTGACAGGTGGGACGAGCAGTACTTC
CDR3 protein: CASREGDRWDEQYF

clone size: few
V gene: TRBV20-1
J gene: TRBJ2-7
CDR3 length: 12
D gene: NA
CDR3 DNA: TGCAGTGCTAGAGGTGAGGCCGACGAGCAGTACTTC
CDR3 protein: CSARGEADEQYF

clone size: NA
V gene: TRBV25-1
J gene: TRBJ2-2
CDR3 length: 15
D gene: NA
CDR3 DNA: TGTGCCAGCAGTGACCCCTACACCTCCACCGGGGAGCTGTTTTTT
CDR3 protein: CASSDPYTSTGELFF

clone size: NA
V gene: TRBV11-2
J gene: TRBJ1-4
CDR3 length: 18
D gene: NA
CDR3 DNA: TGTGCCAGCAGCTGGTGGGATTCCGACGGCACAACTAATGAAAAACTGTTTTTT
CDR3 protein: CASSWWDSDGTTNEKLFF

clone size: NA
V gene: TRBV7-9
J gene: TRBJ2-7
CDR3 length: 17
D gene: NA
CDR3 DNA: TGTGCCAGCACCCTAGCCGGCTGGCTGCCAGGGGGGGAAGAGCAGTACTTC
CDR3 protein: CASTLAGWLPGGEEQYF

clone size: few
V gene: TRBV20-1
J gene: TRBJ1-3
CDR3 length: 13
D gene: NA
CDR3 DNA: TGCAGTGCTAGTCAGGGATTGGTAGACACCATATATTTT
CDR3 protein: CSASQGLVDTIYF

clone size: NA
V gene: TRBV4-1
J gene: TRBJ1-4
CDR3 length: 13
D gene: NA
CDR3 DNA: TGCGCCAGCAGCGCCATTACTAATGAAAAACTGTTTTTT
CDR3 protein: CASSAITNEKLFF

clone size: NA
V gene: TRBV29-1
J gene: TRBJ2-3
CDR3 length: 14
D gene: NA
CDR3 DNA: TGCAGCGTTGACTATGGTGCTAGCACAGATACGCAGTATTTT
CDR3 protein: CSVDYGASTDTQYF